The 13 T cell receptor beta chains in this list originate from one sample, sequenced in a study of T cells after yellow fever vaccination. TCRdb independently ran MiXCR on the 5' RACE reads; one entry per CDR3 protein. Of 150,000 to 200,000 distinct CDR3 sequences listed, approximately 11% were seen once; the top ten hold roughly a third. This specimen consisted of CD8+ T cells sorted from PBMCs, obtained 15 days after the yellow fever booster vaccination. All receptors come from a man younger than 30 who received the YFV17D yellow fever vaccine.

In its sample, this clonotype was seen a few times. V gene TRBV12-3 or TRBV12-4 combines with J gene TRBJ2-3; TRBD1 aligns across 8 bases. Trimming removed 5 bases from V and 4 bases from J; junction bases left unmatched: 5. This CDR3 has 14 amino acids. The CDR3 DNA sequence: TGTGCCAGCAGTCTCAGGGGGCGACCAGATACGCAGTATTTT. This encodes CASSLRGRPDTQYF.

V and J are TRBV3-1 and TRBJ1-4, with TRBD1 identical over 7 bases. In germline, CDR1 is LGHDT, CDR2 YNNKEL (reference sequence). This CDR3 region has 15 residues. The trim removed 4 bases at V and 4 bases at J, leaving 6 bases unmatched. DNA of the CDR3: TGTGCCAGCAGCCGAATGGACAGGAGTAATGAAAAACTGTTTTTT. Its protein is CASSRMDRSNEKLFF. Full variable domain (missing parts from reference TRBV3-1 and TRBJ1-4): DTAVSQTPKYLVTQMGNDKSIKCEQNLGHDTMYWYKQDSKKFLKIMFSYNNKELIINETVPNRFSPKSPDKAHLNLHINSLELGDSAVYFCASSRMDRSNEKLFFGSGTQLSVL.

This clonotype was detected a few times. The chain uses TRBV7-9 and TRBJ1-1, with D perhaps TRBD1 (5 bases). Per the germline V gene, CDR1 is SEHNR and CDR2 is FQNEAQ (reference sequence). The CDR3 has 15 residues. Between the trimmed V and J ends, which lost 2 bases and 4 bases, there was a span of 14 bases. The CDR3 coding sequence is TGTGCCAGCAGCTTATTACTGGGGGTGAGCACTGAAGCTTTCTTT. Amino acid sequence: CASSLLLGVSTEAFF.

This clonotype was counted only a few times. The J gene is TRBJ2-3, the V gene TRBV5-4, with 10 bases lining up with TRBD1. The germline V gene has CDR1 SGHNT and CDR2 YYREEE (reference sequence). The CDR3 is made up of 19 amino acids. Losses at the gene ends were 3 bases for V and 4 bases for J; bases not matched to a gene: 17. CDR3: CASSSGTGVVSVVPDTQYF. The CDR3 DNA sequence: TGTGCCAGCAGCTCCGGGACAGGGGTTGTATCGGTTGTCCCAGATACGCAGTATTTT. Combining the CDR3 with reference TRBV5-4 and TRBJ2-3 gives the whole variable domain ETGVTQSPTHLIKTRGQQVTLRCSSQSGHNTVSWYQQALGQGPQFIFQYYREEENGRGNFPPRFSGLQFPNYSSELNVNALELDDSALYLCASSSGTGVVSVVPDTQYFGPGTRLTVL.

This clonotype showed up many times. This rearrangement joins TRBV29-1 to TRBJ2-3; 9 nucleotides match TRBD1. The CDR3 is 13 residues long. V shed 7 bases, J shed 3 bases, and the junction held 5 bases outside the gene matches. Germline-derived CDR1 and CDR2 are SQVTM and ANQGSEA. The CDR3 loop reads CSAQGAKTDTQYF. The CDR3 nucleotides are TGCAGCGCACAGGGGGCGAAGACAGATACGCAGTATTTT.

This chain links TRBV12-3 or TRBV12-4 with TRBJ2-1, with 8 bases lining up with TRBD1. The trim removed 6 bases at V and 6 bases at J, leaving 7 bases unmatched. CDR3 length: 14 amino acids. The CDR3 DNA is TGTGCCAGCAGGGCCGGTACAGGGGGCAATGAGCAGTTCTTC. Translated, it gives CASRAGTGGNEQFF.

In nucleotides, the CDR3 is TGTGCCAGCAGTTACCCAGAGTGGACTCAGCCCCAGCATTTT. This gives the protein CASSYPEWTQPQHF. J is TRBJ1-5 and V is TRBV12-3 or TRBV12-4, with unresolved D. V dropped 4 bases and J dropped 6 bases, with 13 bases sitting between them. CDR3 length: 14 amino acids.

This clonotype was observed many times. CDR3 coding DNA: TGTGCCAGCAGCTCGACTAGCGGATCATCCTACAATGAGCAGTTCTTC. As protein: CASSSTSGSSYNEQFF. The rearrangement uses TRBV7-3 and TRBJ2-1; TRBD2 matches at 9 bases. The CDR3 consists of 16 residues. CDR1 is SGHTA, CDR2 FQGTGA, per germline. Germline trimming cut 4 bases from V and 1 base from J; bases unmatched to any gene: 5.

The chain couples TRBV6-2 or TRBV6-3 to TRBJ2-7; D is ambiguous. Trimming shortened V by 4 bases and J by 0 bases, and 10 bases separated the two germline ends. Germline V gene data show CDR1 as MNHEY and CDR2 as SVGEGT. The CDR3 totals 14 residues. This CDR3 is CASSWAGSSYEQYV. CDR3 bases: TGTGCCAGCAGTTGGGCAGGAAGCTCCTACGAGCAGTACGTC.

The CDR3, as DNA: TGTGCCAGCAGCATAACGGACGGTATTAACTATGGCTACACCTTC. Translated: CASSITDGINYGYTF. This sequence joins TRBV9 and TRBJ1-2, with D uncertain. V shed 4 bases and J shed 1 base, with 14 bases lying between them. Germline values: CDR1 SGDLS, CDR2 YYNGEE. The CDR3 totals 15 residues. The entire variable domain, with the rest obtained from reference TRBV9 and TRBJ1-2, is as follows: DSGVTQTPKHLITATGQRVTLRCSPRSGDLSVYWYQQSLDQGLQFLIQYYNGEERAKGNILERFSAQQFPDLHSELNLSSLELGDSALYFCASSITDGINYGYTFGSGTRLTVV.

The chain recombines TRBV2 with TRBJ2-5, with D perhaps TRBD1 (5 bases). Germline-derived CDR1 and CDR2 are SNHLY and FYNNEI. V was shortened by 6 bases and J by 2 bases, with 16 bases between the two germline ends. The CDR3 is 15 residues long. CDR3 loop: CASSLKAGRQETQYF. In DNA form, the CDR3 reads TGTGCCAGCAGCTTAAAGGCAGGGCGGCAAGAGACCCAGTACTTC.

This chain connects TRBV7-9 to TRBJ2-2; maybe TRBD1 (6 bases). The CDR3 spans 14 residues. Trimming cost V 5 bases and J 4 bases, with 11 bases left between them. The V gene's germline CDR1 is SEHNR and CDR2 FQNEAQ (reference sequence). The CDR3 loop reads CASSIQGGTGELFF. CDR3 coding DNA: TGTGCCAGCAGCATACAAGGGGGCACCGGGGAGCTGTTTTTT.

The V and J genes are TRBV9 and TRBJ2-7; D unresolved. With 0 bases removed from V and 3 bases from J, the gap between germline ends came to 25 bases. The CDR3 covers 19 residues. CDR1 is SGDLS and CDR2 is YYNGEE in the germline V gene. The CDR3 reads CASSVAWASRRSKNYEQYV. CDR3 DNA: TGTGCCAGCAGCGTAGCTTGGGCAAGCAGGCGGTCCAAGAACTACGAGCAGTACGTC.